This T cell receptor beta chain comes out of a study of shared clonotypes between healthy human individuals. Study background: Ranging from 18 to 49 in age, donors were two women and three men.

The CDR3 sequence is 15 residues long. Germline V CDR1 and CDR2: SGHAT, FQNNGV. Trimming left V 3 bases short and J 1 base short, with 10 bases between. Overall study results and limits: Read depth was anticipated to influence clonotype sharing among donors.

Once extracted for a subset, genomic DNA was divided evenly among several immunoSEQ plates. Profiling relied on immunoSEQ multiplex PCR, and the TCRdb table lists in-frame clones only, not all of them. Counted here are about 600,000 clones, 70% to 80% occurring once; the ten biggest clones make up more than 10%. Details on this clone: Antigen: not known.

The sequence was obtained from a woman aged 40 to 50 in good health. Some clones in this sample may be carry-over from other donors' samples. Sample: PBMCs. This chain links TRBV11-2 with TRBJ1-5; D gene uncertain. The CDR3 loop is CASSLGTISNQPQHF. The CDR3 nucleotides read TGTGCCAGCAGCTTGGGCACCATAAGCAATCAGCCCCAGCATTTT.